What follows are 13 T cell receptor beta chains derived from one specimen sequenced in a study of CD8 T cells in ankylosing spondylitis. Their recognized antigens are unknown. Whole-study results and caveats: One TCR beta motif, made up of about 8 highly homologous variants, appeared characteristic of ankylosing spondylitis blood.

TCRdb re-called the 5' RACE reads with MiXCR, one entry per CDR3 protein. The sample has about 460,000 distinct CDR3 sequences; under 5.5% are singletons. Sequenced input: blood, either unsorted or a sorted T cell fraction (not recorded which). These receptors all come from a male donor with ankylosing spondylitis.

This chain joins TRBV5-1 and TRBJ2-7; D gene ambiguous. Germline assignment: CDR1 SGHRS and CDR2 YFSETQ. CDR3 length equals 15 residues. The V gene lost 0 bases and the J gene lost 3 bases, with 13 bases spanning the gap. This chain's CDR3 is CASSLAVGRNYEQYF. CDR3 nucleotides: TGCGCCAGCAGCTTGGCGGTGGGAAGAAACTACGAGCAGTACTTC.

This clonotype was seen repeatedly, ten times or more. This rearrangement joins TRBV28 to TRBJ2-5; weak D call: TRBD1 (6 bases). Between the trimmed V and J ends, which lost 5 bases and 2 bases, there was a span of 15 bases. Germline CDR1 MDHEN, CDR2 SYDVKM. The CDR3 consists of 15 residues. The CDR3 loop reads CASSLTGLTQETQYF. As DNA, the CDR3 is TGTGCCAGCAGTCTGACAGGTCTGACACAAGAGACCCAGTACTTC. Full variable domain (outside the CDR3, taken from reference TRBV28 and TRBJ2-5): DVKVTQSSRYLVKRTGEKVFLECVQDMDHENMFWYRQDPGLGLRLIYFSYDVKMKEKGDIPEGYSVSREKKERFSLILESASTNQTSMYLCASSLTGLTQETQYFGPGTRLLVL.

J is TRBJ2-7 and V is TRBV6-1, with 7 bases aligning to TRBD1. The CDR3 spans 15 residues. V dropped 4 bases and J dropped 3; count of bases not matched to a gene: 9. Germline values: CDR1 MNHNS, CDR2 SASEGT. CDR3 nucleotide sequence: TGTGCCAGCAGTGGGGGCGGACAGGTATTCTACGAGCAGTACTTC. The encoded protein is CASSGGGQVFYEQYF.

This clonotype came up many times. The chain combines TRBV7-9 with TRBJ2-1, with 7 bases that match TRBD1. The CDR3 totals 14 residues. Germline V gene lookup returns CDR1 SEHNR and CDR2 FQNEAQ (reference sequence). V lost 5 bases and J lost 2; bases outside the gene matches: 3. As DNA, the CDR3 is TGTGCCAGCAGCCCAGGGACAGCCTACAATGAGCAGTTCTTC. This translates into CASSPGTAYNEQFF.

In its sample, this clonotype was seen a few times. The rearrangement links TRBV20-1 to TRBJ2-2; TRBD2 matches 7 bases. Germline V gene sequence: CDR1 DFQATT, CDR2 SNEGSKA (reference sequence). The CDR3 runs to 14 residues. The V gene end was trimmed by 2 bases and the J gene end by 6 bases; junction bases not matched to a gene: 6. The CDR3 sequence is CSARPTSVAGELFF. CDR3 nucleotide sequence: TGCAGTGCTAGACCAACTAGCGTGGCCGGGGAGCTGTTTTTT.

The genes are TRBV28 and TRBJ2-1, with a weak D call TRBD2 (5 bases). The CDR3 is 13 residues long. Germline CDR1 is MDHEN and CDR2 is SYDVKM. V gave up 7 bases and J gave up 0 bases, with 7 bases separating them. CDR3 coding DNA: TGTGCCAGCATTGGGAGCTCCTACAATGAGCAGTTCTTC. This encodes CASIGSSYNEQFF. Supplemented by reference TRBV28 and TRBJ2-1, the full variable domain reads DVKVTQSSRYLVKRTGEKVFLECVQDMDHENMFWYRQDPGLGLRLIYFSYDVKMKEKGDIPEGYSVSREKKERFSLILESASTNQTSMYLCASIGSSYNEQFFGPGTRLTVL.

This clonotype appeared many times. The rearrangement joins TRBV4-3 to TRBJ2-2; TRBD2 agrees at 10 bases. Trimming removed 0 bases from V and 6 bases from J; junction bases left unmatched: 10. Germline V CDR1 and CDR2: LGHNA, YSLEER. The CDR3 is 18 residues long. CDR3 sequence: CASSQESPWLAGAGELFF. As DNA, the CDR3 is TGCGCCAGCAGCCAAGAGTCCCCCTGGCTAGCGGGGGCCGGGGAGCTGTTTTTT.

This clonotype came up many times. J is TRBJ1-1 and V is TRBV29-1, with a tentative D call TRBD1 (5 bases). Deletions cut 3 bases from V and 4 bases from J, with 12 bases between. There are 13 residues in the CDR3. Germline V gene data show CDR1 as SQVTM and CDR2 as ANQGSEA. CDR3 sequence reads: CSVEAYRGTEAFF. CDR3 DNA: TGCAGCGTTGAGGCCTATAGGGGCACTGAAGCTTTCTTT.

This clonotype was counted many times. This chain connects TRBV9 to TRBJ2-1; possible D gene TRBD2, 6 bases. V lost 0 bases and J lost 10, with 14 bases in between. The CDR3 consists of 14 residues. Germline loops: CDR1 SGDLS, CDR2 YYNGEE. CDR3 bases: TGTGCCAGCAGCGTAGCTGGGACTTCGGGCGAGCAGTTCTTC. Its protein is CASSVAGTSGEQFF.

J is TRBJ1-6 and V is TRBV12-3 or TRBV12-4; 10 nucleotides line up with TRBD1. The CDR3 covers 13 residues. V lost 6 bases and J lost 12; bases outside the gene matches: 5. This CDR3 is CASRGTGDKPLHF. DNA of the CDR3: TGTGCCAGCAGGGGGACAGGGGATAAACCCCTCCACTTT.

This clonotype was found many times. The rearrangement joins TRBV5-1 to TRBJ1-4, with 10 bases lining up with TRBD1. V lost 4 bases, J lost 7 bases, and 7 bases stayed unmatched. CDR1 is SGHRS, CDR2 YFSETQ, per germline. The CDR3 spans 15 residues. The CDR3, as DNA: TGCGCCAGCAGCGAGACAGGGGGCGAGAGTGAAAAACTGTTTTTT. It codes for CASSETGGESEKLFF.

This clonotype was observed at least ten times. The CDR3 DNA sequence: TGTGCCAGCAGCCCAGCCGGGGGCGGTACTGAAGCTTTCTTT. Translation gives CASSPAGGGTEAFF. The chain recombines TRBV9 with TRBJ1-1; a weak D match, TRBD1 (6 bases). Germline-derived CDR1 and CDR2 are SGDLS and YYNGEE. Trimming left V 4 bases short and J 5 bases short, with 15 bases between. The CDR3 totals 14 residues.

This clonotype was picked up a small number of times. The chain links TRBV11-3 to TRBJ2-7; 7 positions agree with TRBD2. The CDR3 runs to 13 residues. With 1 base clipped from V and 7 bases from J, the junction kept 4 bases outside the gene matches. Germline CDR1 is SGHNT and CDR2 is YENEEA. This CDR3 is CASSLGSGGEQYF. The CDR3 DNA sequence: TGTGCCAGCAGCTTAGGGTCCGGGGGGGAGCAGTACTTC.